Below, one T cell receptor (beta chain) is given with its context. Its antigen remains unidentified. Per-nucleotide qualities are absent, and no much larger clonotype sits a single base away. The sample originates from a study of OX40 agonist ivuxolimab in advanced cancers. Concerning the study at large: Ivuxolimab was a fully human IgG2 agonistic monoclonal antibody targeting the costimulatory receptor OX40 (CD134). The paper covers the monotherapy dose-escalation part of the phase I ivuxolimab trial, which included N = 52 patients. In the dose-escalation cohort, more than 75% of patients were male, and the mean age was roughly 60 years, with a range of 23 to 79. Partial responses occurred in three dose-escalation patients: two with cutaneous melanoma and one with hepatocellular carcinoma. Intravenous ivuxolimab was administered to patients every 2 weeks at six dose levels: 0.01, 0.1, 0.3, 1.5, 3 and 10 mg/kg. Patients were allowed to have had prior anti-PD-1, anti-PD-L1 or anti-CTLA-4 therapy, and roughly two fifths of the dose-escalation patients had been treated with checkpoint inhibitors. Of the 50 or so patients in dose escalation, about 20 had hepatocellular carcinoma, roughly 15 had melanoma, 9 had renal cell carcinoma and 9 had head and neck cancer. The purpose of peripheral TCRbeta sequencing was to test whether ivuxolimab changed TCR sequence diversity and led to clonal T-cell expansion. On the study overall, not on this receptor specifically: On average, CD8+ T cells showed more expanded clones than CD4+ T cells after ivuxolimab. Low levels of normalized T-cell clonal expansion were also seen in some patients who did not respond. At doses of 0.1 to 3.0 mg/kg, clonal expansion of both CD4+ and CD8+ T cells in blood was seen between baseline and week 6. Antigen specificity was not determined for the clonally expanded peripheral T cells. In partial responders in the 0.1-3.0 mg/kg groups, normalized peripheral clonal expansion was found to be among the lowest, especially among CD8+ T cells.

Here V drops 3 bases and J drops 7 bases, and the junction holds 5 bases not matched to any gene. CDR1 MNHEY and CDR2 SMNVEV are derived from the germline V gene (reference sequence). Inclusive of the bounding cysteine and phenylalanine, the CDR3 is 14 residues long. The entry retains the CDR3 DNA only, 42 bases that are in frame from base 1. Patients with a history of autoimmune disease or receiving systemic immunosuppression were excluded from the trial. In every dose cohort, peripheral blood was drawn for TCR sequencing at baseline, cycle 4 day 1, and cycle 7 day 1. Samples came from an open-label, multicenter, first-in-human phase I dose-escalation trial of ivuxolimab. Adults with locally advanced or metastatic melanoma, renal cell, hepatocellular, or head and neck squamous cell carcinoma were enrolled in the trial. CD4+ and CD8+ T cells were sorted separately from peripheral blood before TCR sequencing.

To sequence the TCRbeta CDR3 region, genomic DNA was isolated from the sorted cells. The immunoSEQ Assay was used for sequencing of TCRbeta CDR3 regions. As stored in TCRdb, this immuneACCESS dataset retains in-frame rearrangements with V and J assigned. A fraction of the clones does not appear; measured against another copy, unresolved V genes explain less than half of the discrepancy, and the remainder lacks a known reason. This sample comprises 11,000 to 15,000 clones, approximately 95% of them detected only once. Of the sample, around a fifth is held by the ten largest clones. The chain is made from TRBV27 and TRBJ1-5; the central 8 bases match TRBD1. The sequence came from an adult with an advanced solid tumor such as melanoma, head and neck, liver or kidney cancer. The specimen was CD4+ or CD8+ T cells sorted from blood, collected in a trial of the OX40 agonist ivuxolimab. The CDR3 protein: CASSLSGGGQPQHF. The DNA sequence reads TGTGCCAGCAGTTTGTCAGGGGGCGGACAGCCCCAGCATTTT.